Shown below are 14 T cell receptor beta chains from a single sample sequenced in a study of a mutant IDH1 vaccine in newly diagnosed glioma. Time point meaning: week 23, last vaccination. A 20-mer mutant IDH1 peptide at 300 ug was injected subcutaneously with topical imiquimod. These receptors lack a known antigen. Here immunoSEQ multiplex PCR was the method, and the copy in TCRdb shows in-frame clones only, minus some. The sample lists around 40,000 clones; roughly 80% were seen once. Sequenced here: PBMCs, sampled from a glioma patient whose treatment included an IDH1 peptide vaccine. The receptors shown here come from a young woman with glioma. Some clones in this sample may be carry-over from other donors' samples.

The V and J genes are TRBV14 and TRBJ2-1, with 8 bases fitting TRBD2. The CDR3 extends over 15 amino acids. V lost 1 base and J lost 2; bases outside the gene matches: 1. Per the germline V gene, CDR1 is SGHDN and CDR2 is FVKESK. The DNA for the CDR3 is TGTGCCAGCAGCCAAGTTAGCGGGACCTACAATGAGCAGTTCTTC. Amino acids: CASSQVSGTYNEQFF.

CDR3 nucleotides: TGTGCCATCGAGCGGGGGGGCGAGGGTGAGCAGTTCTTC. It specifies CAIERGGEGEQFF. The J gene is TRBJ2-1, the V gene TRBV10-3; 10 bases line up with TRBD2. Trimming cost V 8 bases and J 9 bases; bases outside gene matches: 7. Germline loops: CDR1 ENHRY, CDR2 SYGVKD. The CDR3 runs 13 residues.

The rearrangement joins TRBV11-3 to TRBJ2-2; 16 nucleotides line up with TRBD2. The germline gives CDR1 SGHNT, CDR2 YENEEA. J gave up 4 bases and V 8 bases, and 10 bases lay outside the gene matches. The CDR3 sequence is 18 residues long. CDR3 in DNA: TGTGCCAGCCGGAAGGGACTAGCGGGAGGGCCATTCACCGGGGAGCTGTTTTTT. It codes for CASRKGLAGGPFTGELFF.

The chain carries TRBV6-1 and TRBJ1-1; D is undetermined. V was cut by 4 bases and J by 4 bases, with 13 bases left in between. This CDR3 is 14 amino acids long. Germline assignment: CDR1 MNHNS and CDR2 SASEGT. The CDR3 DNA follows: TGTGCCAGCAGTGGAGGTTGGGAGGCCACTGAAGCTTTCTTT. Its protein is CASSGGWEATEAFF.

In its sample, this clone was seen a few times. The chain employs TRBV19 and TRBJ1-1; D ambiguous. The CDR3 extends over 11 amino acids. Per the germline V gene, CDR1 is LNHDA and CDR2 is SQIVND (reference sequence). Trimming pared 4 bases from V and 9 bases from J, leaving 9 bases between. CDR3 in DNA: TGTGCCAGTAGTAACACTTACCAAGCTTTCTTT. Translating it yields CASSNTYQAFF.

The rearrangement links TRBV6-1 to TRBJ2-5; 8 nucleotides line up with TRBD1. The CDR3 is 13 residues long. Germline loops: CDR1 MNHNS, CDR2 SASEGT. V lost 6 bases, J lost 7 bases, and 7 bases stayed unmatched. In DNA, the CDR3 is TGTGCCAGCAGGCCGACAGGGGTTAGGACCCAGTACTTC. This gives the protein CASRPTGVRTQYF.

The chain uses TRBV7-3 and TRBJ2-7, with 8 nucleotides matching TRBD2. Germline lookup yields CDR1 SGHTA and CDR2 FQGTGA. V was pared by 1 base and J by 4 bases, with 3 bases of the junction left unmatched. The CDR3 contains 14 residues. The CDR3 loop is CASSLSGGPYEQYF. In DNA, the CDR3 is TGTGCCAGCAGCTTAAGCGGGGGGCCATACGAGCAGTACTTC.

The chain uses TRBV6-1 and TRBJ1-3; D remains ambiguous. The V and J ends lost 6 bases and 0 bases respectively, with 12 bases between them. The CDR3 runs 15 residues. CDR1 is MNHNS, CDR2 SASEGT, per germline. The CDR3 DNA reads as TGTGCCAGCAGCCCCCTTACGTCCTCTGGAAACACCATATATTTT. Its protein product is CASSPLTSSGNTIYF.

The rearrangement uses TRBV6-1 and TRBJ1-2, with D possibly matching TRBD1 (6 bases). The germline CDR1 and CDR2 sequences are MNHNS and SASEGT. V was trimmed by 7 bases and J by 8 bases, leaving 20 bases between them. The CDR3 length is 14 residues. The CDR3: CASTQARGAGGYTF. The CDR3 coding sequence is TGTGCCAGCACTCAAGCTCGGGGGGCAGGCGGCTACACCTTC.

The chain couples TRBV7-3 to TRBJ1-1, with TRBD1 as a possible D gene (6 bases). CDR3 size: 12 residues. Per germline, CDR1 SGHTA and CDR2 FQGTGA. Trimming took 1 base from V and 11 from J, leaving 11 bases between them. CDR3 in amino acids: CASSLREGVAFF. CDR3 DNA sequence: TGTGCCAGCAGCTTAAGGGAGGGGGTCGCTTTCTTT.

The rearrangement joins TRBV7-2 to TRBJ2-2, with TRBD2 matching 9 bases. The CDR3 has 15 residues. Germline CDR1 is SGHTA and CDR2 is FQGNSA. Trimming cost V 5 bases and J 1 base; bases outside gene matches: 2. The CDR3 DNA reads TGTGCCAGCAGCGCTAGCGGGGAGAACACCGGGGAGCTGTTTTTT. The encoded protein is CASSASGENTGELFF.

V and J are TRBV4-2 and TRBJ2-5; 12 nucleotides match TRBD2. The CDR3 runs to 18 residues. Germline assignment: CDR1 LGHNA and CDR2 YNFKEQ. V was clipped by 4 bases and J by 3 bases; unmatched bases: 12. CDR3 nucleotide sequence: TGTGCCAGCAGCCGCAAGGGACTAGCGGGTGGGATTAAAGAGACCCAGTACTTC. Translating gives CASSRKGLAGGIKETQYF.

V usage is TRBV7-6 and J usage is TRBJ1-3; TRBD1 matches 7 bases. CDR1 and CDR2 from the germline V gene are SGHVS and FNYEAQ. Losses at the gene ends were 5 bases for V and 7 bases for J; bases not matched to a gene: 8. This CDR3 comprises 14 residues. CDR3 bases: TGTGCCAGCAGCAGCCGACAGGGTCCTAACACCATATATTTT. Protein: CASSSRQGPNTIYF.

The CDR3 DNA reads TGTGCCAGCAGCCCGTTCCGCGGGGGGTCCTACGAGCAGTACTTC. This encodes CASSPFRGGSYEQYF. V and J are TRBV14 and TRBJ2-7; TRBD2 matches 8 bases. The CDR3 has 15 residues. With 4 bases clipped from V and 1 base from J, the junction kept 6 bases outside the gene matches. Germline V CDR1 and CDR2: SGHDN, FVKESK.